Shown below are 16 T cell receptor beta chains from a single sample sequenced in a study of blood T cell repertoires in COVID-19. Only in-frame clones appear in the TCRdb table, and some are missing; sequencing was by immunoSEQ multiplex PCR. Of about 67,000 clones listed, about 89% are singletons. Input material: peripheral blood. Receptor source: a man aged 50 or older with active COVID-19.

In its sample, this clone was seen once. The chain employs TRBV30 and TRBJ1-2; 9 bases line up with TRBD1. Germline V gives CDR1 GTSNPN, CDR2 SVGIG (reference sequence). CDR3 length: 15 amino acids. V was pared by 3 bases and J by 8 bases, with 13 bases of the junction left unmatched. The CDR3 DNA is TGTGCCTGGAGCATAGGGGACAGGGTTTTGGTGGGCTACACCTTC. Translated, it gives CAWSIGDRVLVGYTF.

The chain is built from TRBV28 and TRBJ2-7; 7 bases align to TRBD1. After removal of 5 bases from V and 7 bases from J, the junction contained 14 bases not matched to a gene. Per germline, CDR1 MDHEN and CDR2 SYDVKM. The CDR3 runs to 15 residues. CDR3 in DNA: TGTGCCAGCAGTACAGCTGGCAGGGGGATTAGGGAGCAGTACTTC. Translation: CASSTAGRGIREQYF.

This chain links TRBV2 with TRBJ1-3, with D perhaps TRBD1 (6 bases). Looked up from germline, CDR1 is SNHLY and CDR2 is FYNNEI. V lost 6 bases and J 0 bases, leaving 15 bases between the germline ends. This CDR3 spans 16 amino acids. The DNA for the CDR3 is TGTGCCAGCAGACCCGACAGGCGGACCTCTGGAAACACCATATATTTT. This codes for CASRPDRRTSGNTIYF.

CDR3 protein: CASSHRDYRAFGTGELFF. The CDR3 DNA sequence: TGTGCCAGCAGTCACCGGGACTATAGGGCCTTTGGGACCGGGGAGCTGTTTTTT. The chain couples TRBV28 to TRBJ2-2; 7 positions match TRBD2. V was clipped by 5 bases and J by 5 bases; unmatched bases: 17. Germline CDR1 reads MDHEN; CDR2 reads SYDVKM. This CDR3 is built from 18 residues.

This chain connects TRBV5-1 to TRBJ2-7, with 11 bases that match TRBD2. The CDR3 length is 16 residues. Germline V gene lookup returns CDR1 SGHRS and CDR2 YFSETQ. V shed 2 bases and J 4 bases; nucleotides not matched to a gene: 8. CDR3 in amino acids: CASSFGGTSGPYEQYF. The CDR3 DNA follows: TGCGCCAGCAGCTTCGGGGGGACTAGCGGACCTTACGAGCAGTACTTC. The complete variable domain, with remaining parts taken from reference TRBV5-1 and TRBJ2-7, reads KAGVTQTPRYLIKTRGQQVTLSCSPISGHRSVSWYQQTPGQGLQFLFEYFSETQRNKGNFPGRFSGRQFSNSRSEMNVSTLELGDSALYLCASSFGGTSGPYEQYFGPGTRLTVT.

The chain carries TRBV11-2 and TRBJ2-7; 8 bases line up with TRBD2. The germline CDR1 and CDR2 sequences are SGHAT and FQNNGV. J was trimmed by 6 bases and V by 0 bases; bases with no gene match: 10. CDR3 length: 16 amino acids. DNA for the CDR3: TGTGCCAGCAGCTTAGAGCGCCCCGGGAGGGCCGCCGAGCAGTACTTC. Its protein product is CASSLERPGRAAEQYF.

The rearrangement joins TRBV4-3 to TRBJ1-1; D is ambiguous. The germline CDR1 and CDR2 sequences are LGHNA and YSLEER. The CDR3 has 13 residues. V shed 1 base and J shed 2 bases, with 5 bases lying between them. This chain's CDR3 is CASSQGINTEAFF. DNA of the CDR3: TGCGCCAGCAGCCAAGGTATCAACACTGAAGCTTTCTTT.

On this clone: Germline is not matched at one junction end, which may reflect a read error. This chain joins TRBV11-1 and TRBJ2-1; 11 nucleotides agree with TRBD2. The CDR3 is 16 amino acids. Germline values: CDR1 SGHAT, CDR2 FQDESV (reference sequence). CDR3 bases: TGTGCCAGCAGTTTAGAGGGGACTAGCGGCTACAATGAGCAGTTCTTC. Translating it yields CASSLEGTSGYNEQFF.

The chain has TRBV11-3 and TRBJ2-1; the match to TRBD2 covers 7 bases. This CDR3 is built from 13 residues. Germline-derived CDR1 and CDR2 are SGHNT and YENEEA. Germline trimming cut 4 bases from V and 9 bases from J; bases unmatched to any gene: 6. CDR3 sequence (DNA): TGTGCCAGCAGCTCCCGGGTAGCGGGTGAGCAGTTCTTC. Its translation is CASSSRVAGEQFF.

This chain connects TRBV6-6 to TRBJ2-1; 8 nucleotides agree with TRBD2. Germline lookup yields CDR1 MNHNY and CDR2 SVGAGI (reference sequence). J lost 3 bases, V lost 5 bases, and 18 bases had no gene match. The CDR3 length is 19 residues. In nucleotides, the CDR3 is TGTGCCAGCAGTCCGAAGAGAATTCGGGCGGGAGGAGACTACAATGAGCAGTTCTTC. Its translation: CASSPKRIRAGGDYNEQFF.

This rearrangement joins TRBV11-2 to TRBJ1-1; no reliable D call. V was pared by 3 bases and J by 1 base, with 9 bases between. Germline loops: CDR1 SGHAT, CDR2 FQNNGV. This CDR3 comprises 14 residues. This chain's CDR3 is CASSFTAANTEAFF. CDR3 bases: TGTGCCAGCAGCTTTACAGCCGCGAACACTGAAGCTTTCTTT.

The J gene is TRBJ1-1, the V gene TRBV6-5; 7 bases are shared with TRBD1. Germline trimming cut 8 bases from V and 9 bases from J; bases unmatched to any gene: 9. Germline CDR1 reads MNHEY; CDR2 reads SVGAGI. The CDR3 has 12 amino acids. The CDR3 protein is CASHTGVMKAFF. CDR3 nucleotides: TGTGCCAGCCACACAGGGGTTATGAAAGCTTTCTTT.

This clone showed up just once. The gene calls are TRBV5-6 and TRBJ1-1; 7 bases match TRBD1. V dropped 3 bases and J dropped 11; count of bases not matched to a gene: 10. Germline values: CDR1 SGHDT, CDR2 YYEEEE. The CDR3 has 13 amino acids. Here the CDR3 reads CASSYATGVGAFF. The CDR3 DNA sequence: TGTGCCAGCAGCTATGCTACAGGGGTCGGGGCTTTCTTT.

The CDR3 DNA reads as TGTGCCATCAGTGGGGCAGACGATACGGATGGCTACACCTTC. Protein product: CAISGADDTDGYTF. This chain links TRBV10-3 with TRBJ1-2; D unclear. The germline V gene has CDR1 ENHRY and CDR2 SYGVKD. V shed 4 bases and J shed 6 bases, with 15 bases lying between them. This CDR3 comprises 14 residues.

The V call is TRBV15, the J call TRBJ1-5; tentative D call: TRBD1 (5 bases). CDR1 is LNHNV and CDR2 is YYDKDF in the germline V gene (reference sequence). The CDR3 is made up of 14 amino acids. Trimming removed 9 bases at V and 6 bases at J, with 18 bases between. CDR3: CATKGRGTRQPQHF. CDR3 DNA: TGTGCCACAAAGGGGAGGGGAACTCGTCAGCCCCAGCATTTT.

This chain uses TRBV9 with TRBJ1-3; tentatively, D is TRBD1 (5 bases). The germline V gene has CDR1 SGDLS and CDR2 YYNGEE. V was clipped by 3 bases and J by 0 bases, with 10 bases between them. The CDR3 length is 15 residues. The CDR3 reads CASSEQETSGNTIYF. The CDR3 DNA sequence: TGTGCCAGCAGCGAACAGGAGACCTCTGGAAACACCATATATTTT.